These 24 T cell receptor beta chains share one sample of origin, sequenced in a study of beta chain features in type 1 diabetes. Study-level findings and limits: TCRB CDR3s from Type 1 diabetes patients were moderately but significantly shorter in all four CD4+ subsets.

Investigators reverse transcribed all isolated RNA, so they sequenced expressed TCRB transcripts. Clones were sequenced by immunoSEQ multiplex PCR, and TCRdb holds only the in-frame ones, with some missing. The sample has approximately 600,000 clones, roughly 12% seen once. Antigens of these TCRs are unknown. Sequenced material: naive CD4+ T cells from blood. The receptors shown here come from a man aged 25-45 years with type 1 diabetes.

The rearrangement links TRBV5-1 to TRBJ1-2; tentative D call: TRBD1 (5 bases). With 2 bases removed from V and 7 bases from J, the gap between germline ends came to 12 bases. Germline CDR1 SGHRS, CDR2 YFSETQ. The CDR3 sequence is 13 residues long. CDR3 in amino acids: CASSLGQGSGYTF. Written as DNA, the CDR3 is TGCGCCAGCAGCTTAGGCCAGGGAAGTGGCTACACCTTC.

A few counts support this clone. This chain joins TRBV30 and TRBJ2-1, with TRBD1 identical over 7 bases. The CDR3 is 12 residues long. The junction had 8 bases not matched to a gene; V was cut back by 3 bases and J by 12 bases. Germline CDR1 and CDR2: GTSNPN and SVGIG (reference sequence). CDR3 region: CAWSLQGPLQFF. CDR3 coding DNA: TGTGCCTGGAGCTTACAGGGGCCCCTGCAGTTCTTC.

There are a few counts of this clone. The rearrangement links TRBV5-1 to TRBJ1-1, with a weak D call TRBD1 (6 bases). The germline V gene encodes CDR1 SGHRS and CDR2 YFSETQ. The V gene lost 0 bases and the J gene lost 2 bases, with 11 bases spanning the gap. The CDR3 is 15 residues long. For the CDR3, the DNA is TGCGCCAGCAGCTTGGGGCCGGGGGCTAACACTGAAGCTTTCTTT. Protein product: CASSLGPGANTEAFF.

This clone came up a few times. CDR3 in amino acids: CASSSTSGHFEQFF. DNA of the CDR3: TGTGCCAGCAGTTCTACTAGCGGGCACTTTGAGCAGTTCTTC. The V call is TRBV5-6, the J call TRBJ2-1; 9 nucleotides agree with TRBD2. Germline V gene lookup returns CDR1 SGHDT and CDR2 YYEEEE. The CDR3 extends over 14 amino acids. V was pared by 5 bases and J by 9 bases, with 9 bases of the junction left unmatched.

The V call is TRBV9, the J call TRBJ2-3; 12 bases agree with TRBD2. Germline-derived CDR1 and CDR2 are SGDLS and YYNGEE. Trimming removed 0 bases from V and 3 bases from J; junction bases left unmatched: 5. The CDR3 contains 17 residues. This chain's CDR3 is CASSVDTSGGFTDTQYF. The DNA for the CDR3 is TGTGCCAGCAGCGTAGATACTAGCGGGGGGTTTACAGATACGCAGTATTTT.

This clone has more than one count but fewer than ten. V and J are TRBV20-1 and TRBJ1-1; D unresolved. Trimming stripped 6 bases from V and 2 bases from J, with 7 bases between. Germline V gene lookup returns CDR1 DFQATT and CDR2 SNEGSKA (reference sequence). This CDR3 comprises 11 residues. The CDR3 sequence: CSAQSNTEAFF. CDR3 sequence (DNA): TGCAGTGCACAGAGTAACACTGAAGCTTTCTTT.

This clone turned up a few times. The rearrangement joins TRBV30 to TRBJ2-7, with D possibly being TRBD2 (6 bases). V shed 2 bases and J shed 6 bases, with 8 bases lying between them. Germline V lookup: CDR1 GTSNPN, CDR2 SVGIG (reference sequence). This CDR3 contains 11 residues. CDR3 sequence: CAWSRRGEQYF. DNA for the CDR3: TGTGCCTGGAGTAGGAGGGGCGAGCAGTACTTC.

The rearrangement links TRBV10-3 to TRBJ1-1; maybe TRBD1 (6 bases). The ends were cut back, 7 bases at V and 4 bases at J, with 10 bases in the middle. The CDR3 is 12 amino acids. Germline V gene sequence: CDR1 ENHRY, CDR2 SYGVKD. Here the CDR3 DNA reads TGTGCCATCACAGGGGAGGGCACTGAAGCTTTCTTT. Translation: CAITGEGTEAFF.

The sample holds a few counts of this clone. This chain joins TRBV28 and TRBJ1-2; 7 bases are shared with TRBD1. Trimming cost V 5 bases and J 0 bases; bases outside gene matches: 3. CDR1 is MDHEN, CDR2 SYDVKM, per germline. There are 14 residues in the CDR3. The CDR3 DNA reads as TGTGCCAGCAGTAGGGACAGCTCTAACTATGGCTACACCTTC. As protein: CASSRDSSNYGYTF.

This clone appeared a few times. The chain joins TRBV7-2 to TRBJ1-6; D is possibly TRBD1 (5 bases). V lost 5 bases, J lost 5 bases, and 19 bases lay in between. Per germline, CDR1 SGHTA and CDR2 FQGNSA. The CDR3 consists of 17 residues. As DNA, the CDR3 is TGTGCCAGCAGCCGCGACAGAGCCGCCGGGGATAATTCACCCCTCCACTTT. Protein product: CASSRDRAAGDNSPLHF.

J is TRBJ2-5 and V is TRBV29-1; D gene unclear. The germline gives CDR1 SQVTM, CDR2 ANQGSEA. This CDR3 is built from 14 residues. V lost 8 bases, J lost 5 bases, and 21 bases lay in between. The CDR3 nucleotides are TGCAGCCACCCTCCAGTGAACGTGTTCGAGACCCAGTACTTC. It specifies CSHPPVNVFETQYF.

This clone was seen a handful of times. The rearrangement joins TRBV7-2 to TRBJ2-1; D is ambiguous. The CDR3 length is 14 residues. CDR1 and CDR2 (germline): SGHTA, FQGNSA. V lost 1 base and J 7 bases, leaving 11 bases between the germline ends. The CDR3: CASSLDNQVNEQFF. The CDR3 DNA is TGTGCCAGCAGCTTAGACAATCAGGTAAATGAGCAGTTCTTC.

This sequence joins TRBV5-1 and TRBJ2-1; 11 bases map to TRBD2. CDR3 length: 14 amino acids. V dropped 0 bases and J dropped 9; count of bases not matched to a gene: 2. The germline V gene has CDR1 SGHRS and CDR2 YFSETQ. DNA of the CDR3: TGCGCCAGCAGCTTGGAACTAGCGGGGGTTGAGCAGTTCTTC. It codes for CASSLELAGVEQFF.

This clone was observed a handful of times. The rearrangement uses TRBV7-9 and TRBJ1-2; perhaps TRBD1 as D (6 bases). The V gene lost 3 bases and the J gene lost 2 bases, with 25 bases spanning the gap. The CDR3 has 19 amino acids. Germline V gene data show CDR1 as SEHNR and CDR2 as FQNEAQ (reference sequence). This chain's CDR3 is CASSFPLDSSTPRNYGYTF. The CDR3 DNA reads TGTGCCAGCAGCTTCCCGTTGGACAGCTCAACCCCCCGAAACTATGGCTACACCTTC.

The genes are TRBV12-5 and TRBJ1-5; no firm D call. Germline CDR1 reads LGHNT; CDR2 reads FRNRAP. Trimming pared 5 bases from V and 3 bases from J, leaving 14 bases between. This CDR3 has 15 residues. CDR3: CASGPPVINNQPQHF. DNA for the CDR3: TGTGCTAGTGGTCCCCCGGTGATTAACAATCAGCCCCAGCATTTT.

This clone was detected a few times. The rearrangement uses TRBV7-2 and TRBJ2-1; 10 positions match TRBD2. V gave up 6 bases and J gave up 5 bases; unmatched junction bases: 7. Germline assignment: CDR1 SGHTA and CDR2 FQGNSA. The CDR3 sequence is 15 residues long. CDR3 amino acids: CASSYVAGGNNEQFF. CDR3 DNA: TGTGCCAGCAGTTATGTAGCGGGGGGCAACAATGAGCAGTTCTTC.

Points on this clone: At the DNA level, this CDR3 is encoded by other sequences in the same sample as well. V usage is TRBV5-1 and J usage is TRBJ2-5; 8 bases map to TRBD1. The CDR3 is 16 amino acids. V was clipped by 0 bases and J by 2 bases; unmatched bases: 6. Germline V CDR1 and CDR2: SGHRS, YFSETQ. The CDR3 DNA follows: TGCGCCAGCAGCTTGGCCGGACAGGGTGGACAAGAGACCCAGTACTTC. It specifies CASSLAGQGGQETQYF.

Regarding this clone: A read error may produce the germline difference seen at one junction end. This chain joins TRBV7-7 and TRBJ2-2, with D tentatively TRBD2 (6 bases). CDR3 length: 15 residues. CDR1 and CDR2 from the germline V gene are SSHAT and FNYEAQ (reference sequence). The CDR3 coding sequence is TGTGCTAGCAGCTTAGTTGCGGGGAAGGCCGGGGAGCTGTTTTTT. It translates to CASSLVAGKAGELFF.

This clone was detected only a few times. CDR3 DNA sequence: TGTGCAACAGCGATGAGCTCCTACGAGCAGTACTTC. Its translation: CATAMSSYEQYF. The rearrangement uses TRBV30 and TRBJ2-7; D gene unclear. This CDR3 spans 12 amino acids. CDR1 is GTSNPN and CDR2 is SVGIG in the germline V gene (reference sequence).

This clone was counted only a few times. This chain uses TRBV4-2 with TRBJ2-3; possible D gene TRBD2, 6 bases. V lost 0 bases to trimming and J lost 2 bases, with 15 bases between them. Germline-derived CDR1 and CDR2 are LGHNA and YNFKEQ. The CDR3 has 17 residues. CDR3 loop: CASSQEEGTPSTDTQYF. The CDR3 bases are TGTGCCAGCAGCCAAGAGGAGGGAACTCCTTCCACAGATACGCAGTATTTT.

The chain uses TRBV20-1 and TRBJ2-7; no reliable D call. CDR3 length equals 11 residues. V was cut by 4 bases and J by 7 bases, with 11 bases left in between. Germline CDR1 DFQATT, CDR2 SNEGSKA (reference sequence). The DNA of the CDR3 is TGCAGTGCTACCCTTAGGGTGGAGCAGTACTTC. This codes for CSATLRVEQYF.

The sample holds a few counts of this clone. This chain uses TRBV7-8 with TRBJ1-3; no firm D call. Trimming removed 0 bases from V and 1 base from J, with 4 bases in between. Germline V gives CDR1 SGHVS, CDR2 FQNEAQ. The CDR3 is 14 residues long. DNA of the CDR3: TGTGCCAGCAGCTTAGCTGAGTCTGGAAACACCATATATTTT. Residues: CASSLAESGNTIYF. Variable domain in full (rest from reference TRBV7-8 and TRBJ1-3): GAGVSQSPRYKVAKRGQDVALRCDPISGHVSLFWYQQALGQGPEFLTYFQNEAQLDKSGLPSDRFFAERPEGSVSTLKIQRTQQEDSAVYLCASSLAESGNTIYFGEGSWLTVV.

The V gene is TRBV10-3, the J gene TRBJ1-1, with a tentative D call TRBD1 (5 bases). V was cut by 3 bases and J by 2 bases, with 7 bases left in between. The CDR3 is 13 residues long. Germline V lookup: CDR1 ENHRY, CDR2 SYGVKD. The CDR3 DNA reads TGTGCCATCAGTGACCAGGGAAACACTGAAGCTTTCTTT. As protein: CAISDQGNTEAFF.

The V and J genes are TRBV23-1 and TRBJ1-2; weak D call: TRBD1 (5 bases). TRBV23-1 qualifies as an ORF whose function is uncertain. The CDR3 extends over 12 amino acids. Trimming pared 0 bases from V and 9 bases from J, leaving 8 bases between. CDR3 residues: CASSQSRGSYTF. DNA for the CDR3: TGCGCCAGCAGTCAATCAAGGGGAAGCTACACCTTC.